The rows below give T cell receptor beta chains drawn from one sample of a study of siplizumab effects on memory and regulatory T cells. Sequencing used immunoSEQ multiplex PCR; TCRdb keeps in-frame clones, though not all of them. The sample records more than 85,000 clones, 75% to 95% being singletons. Sequencing was performed on CD4+ T cells sorted from blood. The receptors were sampled from a human donor in good health. Some clones in this sample may be carry-over from other donors' samples. Both conserved end residues are part of each CDR3. D genes are given only for firm matches.

d_call j_call v_call cdr3_aa cdr3_nt
. TRBJ2-3 TRBV15 CATSRVTSTDTQYF TGTGCCACCAGCAGGGTAACTAGCACAGATACGCAGTATTTT
TRBD1 TRBJ1-1 TRBV30 CAWSLGTGPDEAFF TGTGCCTGGAGTTTGGGGACAGGGCCTGATGAAGCTTTCTTT
. TRBJ1-1 TRBV6-5 CASSYSGGAGTEAFF TGTGCCAGCAGTTACTCTGGTGGGGCGGGCACTGAAGCTTTCTTT
. TRBJ2-1 TRBV7-7 CASSLGAGSGNEQFF TGTGCTAGCAGCTTAGGGGCAGGTTCGGGCAATGAGCAGTTCTTC
TRBD1 TRBJ2-4 TRBV2 CASSDLNRQGSIQYF TGTGCCAGCAGTGATTTGAACCGACAGGGGAGCATTCAGTACTTC
. TRBJ1-1 TRBV9 CASSPRDANTEAFF TGTGCCAGCAGCCCCCGGGACGCGAACACTGAAGCTTTCTTT
. TRBJ2-5 TRBV6-1 CASKLGGVETQYF TGTGCCAGCAAATTAGGGGGAGTGGAGACCCAGTACTTC
. TRBJ1-3 TRBV7-2 CASSLASSGNTIYF TGTGCCAGCAGCTTAGCGAGCTCTGGAAACACCATATATTTT
TRBD1 TRBJ2-3 TRBV14 CASSPLSGQGTDTQYF TGTGCCAGCAGCCCCTTATCAGGACAGGGCACAGATACGCAGTATTTT
TRBD1 TRBJ1-2 TRBV7-2 CASSLDRAYGYTF TGTGCCAGCAGCTTGGACAGGGCCTATGGCTACACCTTC
. TRBJ1-5 TRBV2 CASRDDRRAQHF TGTGCCAGCAGGGACGACCGGCGGGCCCAGCATTTT